This TCR beta chain was sequenced in a study of T-cell reconstitution after alpha-beta-depleted transplantation in children. Using unique molecular identifiers, the investigators prepared the TCRbeta library. TCRdb redid the calling of the PCR reads with MiXCR, one entry per CDR3 protein. Among about 300,000 distinct CDR3 sequences listed, 10% were seen once. This clonotype was counted many times. Its antigen is currently unknown. Study outcomes and limitations: At one year after transplant, newly produced T cells mostly accounted for T-cell counts and diversity. Day-60 TCRbeta diversity that was high in some patients was derived from surviving recipient T cells and thymic progenitors. Several hundred expanded graft clones reportedly gave rise to the alpha-beta T cells present about two months after transplant.

The germline V gene encodes CDR1 SQVTM and CDR2 ANQGSEA. V gave up 6 bases and J gave up 2 bases; unmatched junction bases: 8. The CDR3 is made up of 15 amino acids. The chain carries TRBV29-1 and TRBJ1-3; 9 bases align to TRBD1. Source: PBMCs, taken before TCRalphabeta/CD19-depleted stem cell transplant. The TCR comes from a boy less than two years old with acute myeloid leukemia, due to receive a stem cell transplant. CDR3: CSVSPGTGTGNTIYF. DNA for the CDR3: TGCAGCGTCAGCCCCGGGACAGGGACTGGAAACACCATATATTTT.